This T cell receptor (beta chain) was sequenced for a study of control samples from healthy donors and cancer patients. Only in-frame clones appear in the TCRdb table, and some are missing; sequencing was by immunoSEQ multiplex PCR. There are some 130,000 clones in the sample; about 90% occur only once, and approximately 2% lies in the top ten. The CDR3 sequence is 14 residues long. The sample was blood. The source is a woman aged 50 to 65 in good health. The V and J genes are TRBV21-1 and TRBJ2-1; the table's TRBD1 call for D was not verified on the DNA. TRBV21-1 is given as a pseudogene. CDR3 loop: CASSSRDRASEQFF. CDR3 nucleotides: TGTGCCAGCAGCTCCCGGGACAGGGCAAGTGAGCAGTTCTTC.